The 18 T cell receptor beta chains below come from one sample, sequenced in a study of post-analysis software for immune sequencing data. Overall study results and limits: When patients were compared with controls, about five TRBV segments were more frequent, TRBV5-6, TRBV5-1 and TRBV20-1 among them.

Every TCR beta cDNA library bore unique molecular identifiers. TCRdb reanalysed the PCR reads using MiXCR and keeps one entry per CDR3 protein. The sample holds roughly 600,000 distinct CDR3 sequences; roughly 46% are singletons and the top ten take 1.5% to 2%. Their antigens remain unidentified. The sequencing input was blood. The origin of the receptors is a girl aged 5-17 years with multiple sclerosis.

J is TRBJ2-5 and V is TRBV5-5; TRBD1 is a possible D gene (5 bases). In germline, CDR1 is SGHKS, CDR2 YYEKEE (reference sequence). The CDR3 is made up of 15 amino acids. V gave up 4 bases and J gave up 5 bases, with 18 bases separating them. The CDR3 nucleotides are TGTGCCAGCAGCCCGAATGTTCAAGGGGCGGAGACCCAGTACTTC. Translated: CASSPNVQGAETQYF. The entire variable domain, with the rest obtained from reference TRBV5-5 and TRBJ2-5, is as follows: DAGVTQSPTHLIKTRGQQVTLRCSPISGHKSVSWYQQVLGQGPQFIFQYYEKEERGRGNFPDRFSARQFPNYSSELNVNALLLGDSALYLCASSPNVQGAETQYFGPGTRLLVL.

This clonotype has only a few counts. The gene calls are TRBV12-3 or TRBV12-4 and TRBJ1-4, with D uncertain. V was pared by 7 bases and J by 6 bases, with 9 bases between. The CDR3 extends over 12 amino acids. DNA for the CDR3: TGTGCCAGCACCACCCCTTATGAAAAACTGTTTTTT. The encoded protein is CASTTPYEKLFF.

V usage is TRBV4-1 and J usage is TRBJ1-5; 8 bases fit TRBD1. J gave up 2 bases and V 2 bases, and 5 bases lay outside the gene matches. Germline-derived CDR1 and CDR2 are MGHRA and YSYEKL. This CDR3 has 16 amino acids. The chain's CDR3 is CASSQPPGQGNQPQHF. Written as DNA, the CDR3 is TGCGCCAGCAGCCAACCCCCGGGACAGGGCAATCAGCCCCAGCATTTT.

V is TRBV4-2 and J is TRBJ1-2; unclear D gene. The germline gives CDR1 LGHNA, CDR2 YNFKEQ. V was shortened by 0 bases and J by 6 bases, with 11 bases between the two germline ends. The CDR3 sequence is 14 residues long. In DNA form, the CDR3 reads TGTGCCAGCAGCCAAGATAGACCCGGGGATGGCTACACCTTC. It specifies CASSQDRPGDGYTF.

The chain uses TRBV5-1 and TRBJ2-3; 7 nucleotides align to TRBD1. Trimming removed 1 base from V and 6 bases from J; junction bases left unmatched: 11. CDR3 length: 16 amino acids. Germline CDR1 reads SGHRS; CDR2 reads YFSETQ. The CDR3 reads CASSLLGAAQGDTQYF. The CDR3 DNA reads TGCGCCAGCAGCTTGTTAGGGGCCGCACAGGGGGATACGCAGTATTTT.

This clonotype was detected only a few times. The genes are TRBV6-1 and TRBJ1-2; 7 nucleotides agree with TRBD1. The CDR3 consists of 14 residues. Germline V gene data show CDR1 as MNHNS and CDR2 as SASEGT. Germline trimming cut 6 bases from V and 4 bases from J; bases unmatched to any gene: 8. The CDR3 region has the DNA TGTGCCAGCAGGGTGACAGGGAATCCCTATGGCTACACCTTC. This codes for CASRVTGNPYGYTF.

This chain connects TRBV5-1 to TRBJ1-2, with D maybe TRBD1 (6 bases). The CDR3 spans 16 residues. V was clipped by 0 bases and J by 8 bases, with 20 bases between them. CDR1 is SGHRS, CDR2 YFSETQ, per germline. The CDR3 sequence is CASSLGPGGLSEGYTF. CDR3 nucleotide sequence: TGCGCCAGCAGCTTGGGGCCCGGGGGCCTTTCAGAAGGCTACACCTTC.

This sequence joins TRBV12-3 or TRBV12-4 and TRBJ1-5, with D unresolved. V lost 4 bases and J 2 bases, leaving 9 bases between the germline ends. The CDR3 consists of 14 residues. The CDR3 here is CASSYAGGNQPQHF. The CDR3, as DNA: TGTGCCAGCAGTTACGCTGGAGGCAATCAGCCCCAGCATTTT.

On this clonotype: One end of the junction is discordant with germline, which a read error may explain. The CDR3 DNA sequence: TGCGCCGGCAGCTTGGCCAAGGACCTGTCCTACAATGAGCAGTTCTTC. Amino acid sequence: CAGSLAKDLSYNEQFF. The chain has TRBV5-1 and TRBJ2-1; unclear D gene. This CDR3 has 16 amino acids. Germline values: CDR1 SGHRS, CDR2 YFSETQ. The full variable domain, with the rest looked up from reference TRBV5-1 and TRBJ2-1, is KAGVTQTPRYLIKTRGQQVTLSCSPISGHRSVSWYQQTPGQGLQFLFEYFSETQRNKGNFPGRFSGRQFSNSRSEMNVSTLELGDSALYLCAGSLAKDLSYNEQFFGPGTRLTVL.

This sequence joins TRBV12-3 or TRBV12-4 and TRBJ1-1, with TRBD1 identical over 7 bases. V shed 7 bases and J 4 bases; nucleotides not matched to a gene: 9. There are 14 residues in the CDR3. The CDR3, as DNA: TGTGCCAGCACCCTAGGGGGCAGGGTCACTGAAGCTTTCTTT. It specifies CASTLGGRVTEAFF.

The rearrangement uses TRBV24-1 and TRBJ2-7, with TRBD2 matching over 7 bases. CDR1 KGHDR and CDR2 SFDVKD come from the germline V gene. CDR3 length: 15 amino acids. V shed 2 bases, J shed 5 bases, and the junction held 8 bases outside the gene matches. The CDR3 sequence: CATSDSKRGEDEQYF. DNA for the CDR3: TGTGCCACCAGTGATTCAAAGCGGGGCGAAGACGAGCAGTACTTC.

V is TRBV4-1 and J is TRBJ2-3; 11 bases line up with TRBD2. J gave up 5 bases and V 4 bases, and 14 bases lay outside the gene matches. The CDR3 spans 18 residues. CDR1 is MGHRA and CDR2 is YSYEKL in the germline V gene. CDR3 protein: CASSPRDLSGGVGDTQYF. As DNA, the CDR3 is TGCGCCAGCAGCCCCCGGGACCTTAGCGGGGGGGTTGGAGATACGCAGTATTTT.

The gene calls are TRBV12-3 or TRBV12-4 and TRBJ2-4; tentatively, D is TRBD2 (5 bases). The CDR3 is 18 residues long. V lost 3 bases and J 1 base, leaving 19 bases between the germline ends. CDR3 protein: CASSLRLFAGGAKNIQYF. As DNA, the CDR3 is TGTGCCAGCAGTTTGAGGCTTTTCGCGGGTGGGGCCAAAAACATTCAGTACTTC.

This clonotype was observed a few times. This sequence joins TRBV24-1 and TRBJ2-1, with 7 nucleotides matching TRBD2. Trimming at V came to 0 bases and at J to 10 bases, leaving 8 bases not matched to a gene. Germline V gene sequence: CDR1 KGHDR, CDR2 SFDVKD. The CDR3 has 15 amino acids. In DNA, the CDR3 is TGTGCCACCAGTGATTTGGGGACTAACAGTTGGGAGCAGTTCTTC. Translating it yields CATSDLGTNSWEQFF.

The chain is built from TRBV29-1 and TRBJ2-1; 9 nucleotides align to TRBD2. The CDR3 is 14 amino acids. V lost 8 bases to trimming and J lost 4 bases; unmatched junction nucleotides: 9. From germline, CDR1 is SQVTM and CDR2 ANQGSEA. The CDR3 protein is CSTPLLAGYNEQFF. DNA of the CDR3: TGCAGCACCCCGTTGCTAGCGGGGTACAATGAGCAGTTCTTC.

The rearrangement joins TRBV5-1 to TRBJ2-1, with 14 bases that match TRBD2. The length of the CDR3 is 16 residues. Per the germline V gene, CDR1 is SGHRS and CDR2 is YFSETQ. The V gene end was trimmed by 0 bases and the J gene end by 6 bases; junction bases not matched to a gene: 2. CDR3 DNA sequence: TGCGCCAGCAGCTTGGACGGGACTAGCGGGGGCAATGAGCAGTTCTTC. It specifies CASSLDGTSGGNEQFF.

This clonotype was seen a handful of times. The chain combines TRBV5-1 with TRBJ1-2; D unresolved. This CDR3 has 15 amino acids. Between the trimmed V and J ends, which lost 4 bases and 8 bases, there was a span of 21 bases. From germline, CDR1 is SGHRS and CDR2 YFSETQ. The CDR3 DNA follows: TGCGCCAGCAGCCCCCCTGGCGGAGCCTACTTAGGCTACACCTTC. Translation gives CASSPPGGAYLGYTF.

The chain joins TRBV3-1 to TRBJ2-5; D not certain. From germline, CDR1 is LGHDT and CDR2 YNNKEL (reference sequence). Trimming took 2 bases from V and 5 from J, leaving 12 bases between them. The CDR3 consists of 14 residues. CDR3 region: CASSQRSNGETQYF. As DNA, the CDR3 is TGTGCCAGCAGCCAACGATCAAACGGGGAGACCCAGTACTTC.